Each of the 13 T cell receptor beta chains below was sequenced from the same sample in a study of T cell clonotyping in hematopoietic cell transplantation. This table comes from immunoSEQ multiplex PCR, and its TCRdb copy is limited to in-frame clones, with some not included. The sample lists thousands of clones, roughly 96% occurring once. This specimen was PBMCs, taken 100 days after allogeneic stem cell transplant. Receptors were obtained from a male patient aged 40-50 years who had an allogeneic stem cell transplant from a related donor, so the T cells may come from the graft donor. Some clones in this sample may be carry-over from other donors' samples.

This CDR3 reads CASSLFGTGGDGYTF. The CDR3 DNA sequence: TGCGCCAGCAGCTTGTTTGGGACAGGGGGCGATGGCTACACCTTC. V usage is TRBV5-1 and J usage is TRBJ1-2, with 12 bases identical to TRBD1. CDR3 length: 15 amino acids. The V gene end was trimmed by 1 base and the J gene end by 6 bases; junction bases not matched to a gene: 4. CDR1 and CDR2 (germline): SGHRS, YFSETQ.

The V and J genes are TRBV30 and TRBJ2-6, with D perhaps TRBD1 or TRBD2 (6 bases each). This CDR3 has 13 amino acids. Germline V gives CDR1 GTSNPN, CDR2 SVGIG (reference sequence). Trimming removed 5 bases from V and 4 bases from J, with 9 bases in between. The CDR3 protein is CAWRGLGANVLTF. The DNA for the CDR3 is TGTGCCTGGCGGGGGCTCGGGGCCAACGTCCTGACTTTC. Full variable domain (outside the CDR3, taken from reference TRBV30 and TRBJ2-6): SQTIHQWPATLVQPVGSPLSLECTVEGTSNPNLYWYRQAAGRGLQLLFYSVGIGQISSEVPQNLSASRPQDRQFILSSKKLLLSDSGFYLCAWRGLGANVLTFGAGSRLTVL.

The CDR3 loop is CASSIQESSYGYTF. In DNA form, the CDR3 reads TGTGCCAGTAGTATTCAGGAAAGCAGCTATGGCTACACCTTC. The gene calls are TRBV19 and TRBJ1-2; no reliable D call. V was clipped by 3 bases and J by 4 bases, with 12 bases between them. The germline CDR1 and CDR2 sequences are LNHDA and SQIVND (reference sequence). CDR3 length: 14 residues.

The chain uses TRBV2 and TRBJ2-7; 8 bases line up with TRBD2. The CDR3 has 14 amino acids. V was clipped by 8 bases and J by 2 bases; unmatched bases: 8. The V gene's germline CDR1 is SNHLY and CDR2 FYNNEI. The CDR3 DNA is TGTGCCAGCGCTCTAGCGGGCGGACCCTACGAGCAGTACTTC. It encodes CASALAGGPYEQYF.

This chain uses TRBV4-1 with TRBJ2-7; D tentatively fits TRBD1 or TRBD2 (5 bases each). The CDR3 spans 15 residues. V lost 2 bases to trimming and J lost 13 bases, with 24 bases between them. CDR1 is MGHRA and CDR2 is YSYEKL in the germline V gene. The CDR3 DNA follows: TGCGCCAGCAGCCAACAATCTACTAGACAGCCCAGTCAATACTTC. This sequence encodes CASSQQSTRQPSQYF.

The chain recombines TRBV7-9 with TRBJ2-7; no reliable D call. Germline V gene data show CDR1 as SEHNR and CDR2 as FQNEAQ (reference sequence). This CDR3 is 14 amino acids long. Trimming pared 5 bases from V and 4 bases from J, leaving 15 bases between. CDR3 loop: CASSASLTIYEQYF. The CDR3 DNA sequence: TGTGCCAGCAGCGCATCACTCACAATATACGAGCAGTACTTC.

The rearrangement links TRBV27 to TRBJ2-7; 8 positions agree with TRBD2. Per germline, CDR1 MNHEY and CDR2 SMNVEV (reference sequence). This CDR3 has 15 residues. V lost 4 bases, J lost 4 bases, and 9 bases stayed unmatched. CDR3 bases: TGTGCCAGCAGTTCCCACAGGGCGGGGGGTTACGAGCAGTACTTC. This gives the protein CASSSHRAGGYEQYF.

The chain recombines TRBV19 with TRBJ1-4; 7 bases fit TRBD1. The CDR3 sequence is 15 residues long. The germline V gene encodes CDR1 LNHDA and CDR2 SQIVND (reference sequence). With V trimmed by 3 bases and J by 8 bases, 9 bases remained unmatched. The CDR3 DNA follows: TGTGCCAGTAGTATGTCTGGACAGGTCGGGGAAAAACTGTTTTTT. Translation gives CASSMSGQVGEKLFF.

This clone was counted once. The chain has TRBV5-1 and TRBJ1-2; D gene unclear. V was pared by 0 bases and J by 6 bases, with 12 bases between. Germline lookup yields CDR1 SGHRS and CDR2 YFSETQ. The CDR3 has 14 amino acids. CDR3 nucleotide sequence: TGCGCCAGCAGCTTGGAAAGAGGTGGTGATGGCTACACCTTC. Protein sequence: CASSLERGGDGYTF.

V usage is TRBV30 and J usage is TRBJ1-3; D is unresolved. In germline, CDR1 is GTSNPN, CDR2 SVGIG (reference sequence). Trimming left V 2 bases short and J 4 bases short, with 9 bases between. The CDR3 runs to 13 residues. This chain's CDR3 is CAWSFLPGNTIYF. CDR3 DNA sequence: TGTGCCTGGAGTTTTCTTCCCGGAAACACCATATATTTT. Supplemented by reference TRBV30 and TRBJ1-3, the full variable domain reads SQTIHQWPATLVQPVGSPLSLECTVEGTSNPNLYWYRQAAGRGLQLLFYSVGIGQISSEVPQNLSASRPQDRQFILSSKKLLLSDSGFYLCAWSFLPGNTIYFGEGSWLTVV.

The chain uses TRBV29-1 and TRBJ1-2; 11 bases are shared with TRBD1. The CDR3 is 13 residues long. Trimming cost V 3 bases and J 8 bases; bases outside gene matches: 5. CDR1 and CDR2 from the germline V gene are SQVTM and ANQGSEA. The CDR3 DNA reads TGCAGCGTTGATAGGACAGGGGGCGGGGGCTACACCTTC. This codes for CSVDRTGGGGYTF.

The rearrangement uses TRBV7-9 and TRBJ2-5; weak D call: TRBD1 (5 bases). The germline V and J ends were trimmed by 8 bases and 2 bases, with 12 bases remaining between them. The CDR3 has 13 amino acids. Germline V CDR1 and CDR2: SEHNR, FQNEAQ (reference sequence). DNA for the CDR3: TGTGCCAGCGGCGGCAGGGTTCAAGAGACCCAGTACTTC. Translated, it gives CASGGRVQETQYF.

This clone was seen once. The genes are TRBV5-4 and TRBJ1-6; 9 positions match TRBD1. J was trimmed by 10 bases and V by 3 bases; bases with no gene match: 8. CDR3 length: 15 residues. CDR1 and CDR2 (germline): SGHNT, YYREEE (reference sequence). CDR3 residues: CASSSAGQGRSPLHF. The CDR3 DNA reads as TGTGCCAGCAGCTCTGCAGGACAGGGGCGATCACCCCTCCACTTT.